This T cell receptor (beta chain) was profiled in a study of shared clonotypes between healthy human individuals. General study results and limits: Among a handful of donors, approximately 4.6% of naive CD4 clonotypes were found in common. Blood was the only sampled material, and tissue repertoires likely differ.

As concerns this clone: Antigen unknown. At the DNA level, this CDR3 is encoded by other sequences in the same sample as well.

Trimming left V 2 bases short and J 4 bases short, with 9 bases between. This CDR3 contains 13 residues. Per germline, CDR1 SGHRS and CDR2 YFSETQ. Data came from immunoSEQ multiplex PCR; TCRdb stores just in-frame clones and leaves some out. The sample shows about 2.3 million clones, around 93% of them seen only once. The sample was naive CD4+ T cells from PBMCs. Noted subset: CD45RA+ positively selected. This receptor was taken from a man aged 18 to 30 in good health. Some clones in this sample may be carry-over from other donors' samples. The chain carries TRBV5-1 and TRBJ1-2, with a possible D match to TRBD1 (6 bases). In DNA, the CDR3 is TGCGCCAGCAGCTTCGGACAGAGCTATGGCTACACCTTC. Amino acid sequence: CASSFGQSYGYTF. Combining the CDR3 with reference TRBV5-1 and TRBJ1-2 gives the whole variable domain KAGVTQTPRYLIKTRGQQVTLSCSPISGHRSVSWYQQTPGQGLQFLFEYFSETQRNKGNFPGRFSGRQFSNSRSEMNVSTLELGDSALYLCASSFGQSYGYTFGSGTRLTVV.